The clone carrying this T cell receptor (beta chain) has ten or more counts. Its specificity is unknown. These data originate in a study of T cells after yellow fever vaccination. A universal primer site and UMIs were added as TCR cDNA was made by 5'RACE template switching. One entry per CDR3 protein, called by TCRdb with MiXCR from the 5' RACE reads. The sample holds 250,000 to 400,000 distinct CDR3 sequences, approximately 4.3% seen once. General observations from the study: Shared CD4/CD8 clonotypes were a small share, likely from convergent recombination. The bulk population could contribute abundant contaminating clonotypes to FACS-sorted repertoires. After the booster, about 95% of CD4 and about nine tenths of CD8 primary-response clones were re-detected.

Trimming removed 0 bases at V and 0 bases at J, with 3 bases between. CDR1 and CDR2 (germline): SGDLS, YYNGEE. The CDR3 extends over 14 amino acids. Here the sequenced sample was PBMCs, taken 15 days after the yellow fever booster vaccination. The rearrangement links TRBV9 to TRBJ2-2; no firm D call. This receptor was taken from a man aged 18 to 35 who received the YFV17D yellow fever vaccine. CDR3 DNA: TGTGCCAGCAGCGTAGGGACGAACACCGGGGAGCTGTTTTTT. This sequence encodes CASSVGTNTGELFF.